This entry lists 10 T cell receptor beta chains sequenced from one sample in a study of T-cell memory formation after mild COVID-19 (dated by TCRdb to the early 2020s). The library was obtained by 5' RACE. Sequencing was performed on an Illumina NovaSeq 6000. The raw public data were reprocessed by TCRdb itself: fastp quality trimming at Q25, MiXCR clonotype calling, in-frame beta chains only. Here each entry gathers all rows of one CDR3 protein and keeps the most common genes and DNA. The sample data list more than 300,000 distinct CDR3 sequences, and approximately 22% of these were observed just once. The ten largest account for approximately 22% of the sample. Sequencing was done on a sample of PBMCs or a T cell subset sorted from them (not recorded which). The receptors originated from a man aged 18 to 35 who had mild COVID-19 (a few samples of this study predate the infection). The sample titles of this study are shuffled in the database, so cell type and time point are left out; the donor was told from shared clones.

This clonotype came up a few times. This may stem from a read error, because a much larger clone lies one nucleotide away. The J gene is TRBJ2-5, the V gene TRBV9; the D is unclear. The CDR3 length is 15 residues. The germline CDR1 and CDR2 sequences are SGDLS and YYNGEE. V was pared by 0 bases and J by 5 bases, with 14 bases between. The CDR3, as DNA: TGTGCCAGCAGCGTAGACGGAGCTTCATGGGAGACCCAGTACTTC. Encoded protein: CASSVDGASWETQYF. Complete variable domain (other parts from reference TRBV9 and TRBJ2-5): DSGVTQTPKHLITATGQRVTLRCSPRSGDLSVYWYQQSLDQGLQFLIQYYNGEERAKGNILERFSAQQFPDLHSELNLSSLELGDSALYFCASSVDGASWETQYFGPGTRLLVL.

This clonotype was picked up a small number of times. The J gene is TRBJ2-7, the V gene TRBV4-1; D might be TRBD1 (6 bases). The CDR3 is 18 amino acids. Germline loops: CDR1 MGHRA, CDR2 YSYEKL. V was trimmed by 0 bases and J by 3 bases, leaving 21 bases between them. The CDR3, as DNA: TGCGCCAGCAGCCAAGACCCGGTGGGAGAGGACAGCCTCTACGAGCAGTACGTC. Its translation is CASSQDPVGEDSLYEQYV.

The chain carries TRBV5-1 and TRBJ1-4; D is possibly TRBD1 (5 bases). This CDR3 has 14 amino acids. Deletions cut 0 bases from V and 8 bases from J, with 11 bases between. Germline loops: CDR1 SGHRS, CDR2 YFSETQ. CDR3: CASSLVDTEEKLFF. The CDR3, as DNA: TGCGCCAGCAGCTTGGTGGACACGGAAGAAAAACTGTTTTTT.

CDR3 nucleotides: TGTGCCAGCAGTTACTCGAAGTTCGGGAAAGACCGTTCCTCTGGGGCCAACGTCCTGACTTTC. Protein sequence: CASSYSKFGKDRSSGANVLTF. This chain connects TRBV6-2 or TRBV6-3 to TRBJ2-6; perhaps TRBD2 as D (5 bases). The V gene lost 0 bases and the J gene lost 0 bases, with 21 bases spanning the gap. Germline values: CDR1 MNHEY, CDR2 SVGEGT. CDR3 length: 21 residues.

CDR3 region: CASSLLGRGEETQYF. The CDR3 nucleotides are TGTGCCAGCAGCTTACTTGGCAGGGGGGAAGAGACCCAGTACTTC. The gene calls are TRBV7-2 and TRBJ2-5; maybe TRBD1 (7 bases). CDR3 length: 15 amino acids. Germline CDR1 SGHTA, CDR2 FQGNSA. V was shortened by 2 bases and J by 3 bases, with 13 bases between the two germline ends.

This rearrangement joins TRBV7-2 to TRBJ2-5; TRBD2 is a possible D gene (7 bases). CDR3 size: 14 residues. Germline V gene sequence: CDR1 SGHTA, CDR2 FQGNSA. V was pared by 5 bases and J by 7 bases, with 17 bases between. CDR3 nucleotide sequence: TGTGCCAGCAGCCCCCGGGGGGCCGGGGGGACCCAGTACTTC. This sequence encodes CASSPRGAGGTQYF.

This clonotype appeared a few times. The gene calls are TRBV6-1 and TRBJ2-3, with D perhaps matching TRBD1 (5 bases). The V end was cut by 4 bases, the J end by 3 bases, with 8 bases between. The CDR3 is 13 residues long. CDR1 is MNHNS, CDR2 SASEGT, per germline. The CDR3: CASSVGATDTQYF. The CDR3 bases are TGTGCCAGCAGTGTAGGGGCTACAGATACGCAGTATTTT.

The rearrangement uses TRBV4-1 and TRBJ1-3; D is unresolved. V was cut by 0 bases and J by 0 bases, with 6 bases left in between. CDR1 and CDR2 (germline): MGHRA, YSYEKL. The CDR3 spans 15 residues. The CDR3 region is CASSQDQSSGNTIYF. The DNA of the CDR3 is TGCGCCAGCAGCCAAGATCAGAGCTCTGGAAACACCATATATTTT.

The CDR3 region has the DNA TGCAGTGCTCCGCGCCGACAGGGAAAGGATTCACCCCTCCACTTT. This translates into CSAPRRQGKDSPLHF. The chain links TRBV20-1 to TRBJ1-6; 7 positions agree with TRBD1. V dropped 5 bases and J dropped 8; count of bases not matched to a gene: 12. Per germline, CDR1 DFQATT and CDR2 SNEGSKA (reference sequence). The CDR3 is made up of 15 amino acids.

The chain links TRBV20-1 to TRBJ1-2, with TRBD1 matching 7 bases. The CDR3 consists of 12 residues. Germline CDR1 reads DFQATT; CDR2 reads SNEGSKA (reference sequence). The J segment lost 8 bases and the V segment lost 0 bases, leaving 3 bases of the junction unmatched. The CDR3 spells CSAREGGFGYTF. CDR3 in DNA: TGCAGTGCTAGAGAAGGGGGCTTCGGCTACACCTTC.